This T cell receptor (beta chain) stems from a study of blood T cell repertoires in COVID-19. Germline lookup yields CDR1 SEHNR and CDR2 FQNEAQ (reference sequence). This CDR3 has 15 residues. The J segment lost 8 bases and the V segment lost 5 bases, leaving 11 bases of the junction unmatched. Produced via immunoSEQ multiplex PCR; TCRdb's table is partial and in-frame only. The profile shows around 300,000 clones, over 75% of them singletons. The gene calls are TRBV7-9 and TRBJ1-4, with TRBD1 identical over 7 bases. The sequenced material came from peripheral blood. This receptor was identified in a woman aged 70-85 years with acute or convalescent COVID-19. CDR3 coding DNA: TGTGCCAGCAGCCAGGGGGACGGAAGGTGGGAAAAACTGTTTTTT. Translation gives CASSQGDGRWEKLFF.